The 29 T cell receptor beta chains listed next were all sequenced from one sample in a study of PD-L1 blockade in urothelial cancer. The repertoire was sequenced with immunoSEQ multiplex PCR; TCRdb's copy has only in-frame clones and lacks some. Seen here are 30,000 to 45,000 clones, over 65% observed once, and the top ten hold roughly a tenth. As to time point: peripheral blood 6 weeks after treatment start. The sample in question was PBMCs, obtained around atezolizumab (anti-PD-L1) treatment. The receptors here all came from a man between 35 and 55 years old with urothelial cancer.

This chain connects TRBV5-1 to TRBJ1-4; the D gene is possibly TRBD1 (6 bases). The CDR3 runs to 18 residues. The germline V gene has CDR1 SGHRS and CDR2 YFSETQ. V dropped 4 bases and J dropped 2 bases, with 21 bases sitting between them. The DNA for the CDR3 is TGCGCCAGCAGCCTCCCCGCCTCTACAGGGCCCACTAATGAAAAACTGTTTTTT. Translated: CASSLPASTGPTNEKLFF.

The rearrangement uses TRBV5-1 and TRBJ2-7; 7 bases align to TRBD2. Germline CDR1 and CDR2: SGHRS and YFSETQ. The CDR3 is made up of 15 amino acids. The trim removed 4 bases at V and 0 bases at J, leaving 7 bases unmatched. DNA of the CDR3: TGCGCCAGCAGCGGTACTAGCGTAAACTCCTACGAGCAGTACTTC. Amino acids: CASSGTSVNSYEQYF.

The chain joins TRBV6-5 to TRBJ1-5, with D possibly TRBD1 on 5 matching bases. Germline CDR1 reads MNHEY; CDR2 reads SVGAGI. Trimming pared 7 bases from V and 1 base from J, leaving 8 bases between. This CDR3 comprises 13 residues. The CDR3 region has the DNA TGTGCCAGCATGGGGGGAAGCAATCAGCCCCAGCATTTT. It yields the protein CASMGGSNQPQHF.

The rearrangement links TRBV14 to TRBJ2-1; 12 bases agree with TRBD1. This CDR3 spans 16 amino acids. In germline, CDR1 is SGHDN, CDR2 FVKESK. Trimming took 4 bases from V and 12 from J; bases not matched to a gene: 13. The CDR3 nucleotides read TGTGCCAGCAGCCGAACCGGGACAGGGGGCCGGTTGGTGCAGTTCTTC. Its protein product is CASSRTGTGGRLVQFF. Together with reference TRBV14 and TRBJ2-1, the CDR3 gives the full variable domain: EAGVTQFPSHSVIEKGQTVTLRCDPISGHDNLYWYRRVMGKEIKFLLHFVKESKQDESGMPNNRFLAERTGGTYSTLKVQPAELEDSGVYFCASSRTGTGGRLVQFFGPGTRLTVL.

In this sample, this clone turned up once. The gene calls are TRBV19 and TRBJ1-3; D gene uncertain. V dropped 4 bases and J dropped 0 bases, with 10 bases sitting between them. Germline CDR1 and CDR2: LNHDA and SQIVND (reference sequence). This CDR3 contains 15 residues. CDR3 protein: CASSNTPSSGNTIYF. CDR3 sequence (DNA): TGTGCCAGTAGTAACACACCCAGCTCTGGAAACACCATATATTTT.

This sequence joins TRBV7-8 and TRBJ1-1, with a tentative D call TRBD1 (5 bases). CDR3 length: 15 residues. CDR1 is SGHVS and CDR2 is FQNEAQ in the germline V gene. Trimming removed 3 bases from V and 4 bases from J, with 15 bases in between. This CDR3 reads CASSFRLQGGTEAFF. The CDR3 DNA reads as TGTGCCAGCAGCTTCCGACTTCAGGGAGGCACTGAAGCTTTCTTT.

V and J are TRBV2 and TRBJ1-1, with unresolved D. Trimming took 6 bases from V and 0 from J, leaving 11 bases between them. CDR1 is SNHLY and CDR2 is FYNNEI in the germline V gene. This CDR3 has 14 residues. CDR3 region: CASRPRDMNTEAFF. The CDR3 bases are TGTGCCAGCAGGCCCCGAGACATGAACACTGAAGCTTTCTTT. Full variable domain (remainder filled in from reference TRBV2 and TRBJ1-1): EPEVTQTPSHQVTQMGQEVILRCVPISNHLYFYWYRQILGQKVEFLVSFYNNEISEKSEIFDDQFSVERPDGSNFTLKIRSTKLEDSAMYFCASRPRDMNTEAFFGQGTRLTVV.

The chain combines TRBV19 with TRBJ1-5, with 7 positions matching TRBD1. The length of the CDR3 is 13 residues. In germline, CDR1 is LNHDA, CDR2 SQIVND (reference sequence). With 6 bases clipped from V and 7 bases from J, the junction kept 6 bases outside the gene matches. The CDR3 loop is CASSRQGRQPQHF. DNA for the CDR3: TGTGCCAGTAGCCGACAGGGAAGGCAGCCCCAGCATTTT.

There are a few counts of this clone. This rearrangement joins TRBV25-1 to TRBJ2-7, with a weak D call TRBD2 (6 bases). Germline V gives CDR1 MGHDK, CDR2 SYGVNS. This CDR3 has 13 residues. The ends were cut back, 3 bases at V and 5 bases at J, with 11 bases in the middle. In DNA, the CDR3 is TGTGCCAGCAGTGAGCGGGATCTGGACGAGCAGTACTTC. It translates to CASSERDLDEQYF.

This chain links TRBV7-9 with TRBJ2-5; tentatively, D is TRBD1 (5 bases). Trimming cost V 3 bases and J 5 bases, with 13 bases left between them. This CDR3 has 14 amino acids. Germline V gene data show CDR1 as SEHNR and CDR2 as FQNEAQ (reference sequence). The CDR3: CASSLTQGRETQYF. The CDR3, as DNA: TGTGCCAGCAGCTTGACTCAGGGAAGGGAGACCCAGTACTTC. Drawing the rest from reference TRBV7-9 and TRBJ2-5, the complete variable domain is DTGVSQNPRHKITKRGQNVTFRCDPISEHNRLYWYRQTLGQGPEFLTYFQNEAQLEKSRLLSDRFSAERPKGSFSTLEIQRTEQGDSAMYLCASSLTQGRETQYFGPGTRLLVL.

The genes are TRBV19 and TRBJ1-1; D call uncertain. The CDR3 is 13 amino acids. The V end was cut by 1 base, the J end by 7 bases, with 10 bases between. Per germline, CDR1 LNHDA and CDR2 SQIVND (reference sequence). DNA for the CDR3: TGTGCCAGTAGTATAGGGTTTCGGAGTGAAGCTTTCTTT. Translated: CASSIGFRSEAFF.

The chain is built from TRBV27 and TRBJ2-3; 13 bases align to TRBD2. With V trimmed by 6 bases and J by 5 bases, 5 bases remained unmatched. The CDR3 covers 15 residues. Germline V gene data show CDR1 as MNHEY and CDR2 as SMNVEV (reference sequence). CDR3 sequence: CASRLAGGQGDTQYF. DNA of the CDR3: TGTGCCAGCAGACTAGCGGGAGGGCAGGGAGATACGCAGTATTTT.

V gene TRBV18 combines with J gene TRBJ2-5; TRBD2 matches 11 bases. The V gene's germline CDR1 is KGHSH and CDR2 LQKENI. V was pared by 6 bases and J by 10 bases, with 10 bases of the junction left unmatched. The CDR3 spans 14 residues. CDR3 DNA sequence: TGTGCCAGCTCGGACTTAGCGGGAGGGGGAAGCCAGTACTTC. This encodes CASSDLAGGGSQYF.

The chain recombines TRBV6-5 with TRBJ2-7, with D perhaps TRBD1 (6 bases). CDR1 is MNHEY and CDR2 is SVGAGI in the germline V gene. The V and J ends lost 6 bases and 0 bases respectively, with 9 bases between them. This CDR3 is 13 amino acids long. Here the CDR3 reads CASRLTGSYEQYF. CDR3 coding DNA: TGTGCCAGCAGACTGACAGGCTCCTACGAGCAGTACTTC.

This chain links TRBV7-3 with TRBJ2-1; 8 nucleotides align to TRBD2. CDR3 length: 15 residues. The J segment lost 5 bases and the V segment lost 5 bases, leaving 8 bases of the junction unmatched. CDR1 and CDR2 from the germline V gene are SGHTA and FQGTGA. Written as DNA, the CDR3 is TGTGCCAGCAGCCCCCGAGGCGGGGGGAACAATGAGCAGTTCTTC. Protein sequence: CASSPRGGGNNEQFF.

As to this clone: Other DNA sequences from this sample encode an identical CDR3 as well. This sequence joins TRBV30 and TRBJ1-5; tentative D call: TRBD1 (6 bases). Trimming left V 5 bases short and J 5 bases short, with 13 bases between. Germline CDR1 reads GTSNPN; CDR2 reads SVGIG (reference sequence). CDR3 size: 13 residues. The CDR3 coding sequence is TGTGCCTGGTCCACAGGGTTGGATCAGCCCCAGCATTTT. Translated: CAWSTGLDQPQHF.

V and J are TRBV12-2 and TRBJ2-1; the table's D call TRBD1 went unverified against the DNA. TRBV12-2 is termed a pseudogene. The CDR3 has 15 residues. CDR3 in DNA: TGTGCAAGTCTCCAGCCAGGGGCCCCCGGCAATGAGCAGTTCTTC. Translation: CASLQPGAPGNEQFF.

This rearrangement joins TRBV5-1 to TRBJ2-5, with TRBD1 as a possible D gene (6 bases). V was clipped by 4 bases and J by 5 bases, with 18 bases between them. Germline assignment: CDR1 SGHRS and CDR2 YFSETQ. The CDR3 extends over 15 amino acids. CDR3 region: CASSLEPTGQETQYF. The CDR3 region has the DNA TGCGCCAGCAGCCTGGAACCTACAGGGCAGGAGACCCAGTACTTC.

V is TRBV27 and J is TRBJ1-2; D unresolved. CDR3 length: 16 amino acids. The V end was cut by 3 bases, the J end by 2 bases, with 16 bases between. Looked up from germline, CDR1 is MNHEY and CDR2 is SMNVEV (reference sequence). Written as DNA, the CDR3 is TGTGCCAGCAGTTTGTCGGCGGGCCTCAAGAACTATGGCTACACCTTC. Translation gives CASSLSAGLKNYGYTF.

There are a few counts of this clone. The same CDR3 arises from other DNA sequences in this sample as well. The rearrangement links TRBV2 to TRBJ2-3, with 8 bases fitting TRBD1. The CDR3 covers 15 residues. The ends lost 3 bases at V and 3 bases at J; junction bases unmatched: 5. Germline V lookup: CDR1 SNHLY, CDR2 FYNNEI. The CDR3 spells CASSDQGARTDTQYF. Here the CDR3 DNA reads TGTGCCAGCAGTGATCAGGGGGCAAGAACAGATACGCAGTATTTT.

V is TRBV5-6 and J is TRBJ2-2; 8 bases are shared with TRBD2. The V segment lost 3 bases and the J segment 0 bases; nucleotides outside the gene matches: 7. CDR3 length equals 17 residues. Germline-derived CDR1 and CDR2 are SGHDT and YYEEEE. The CDR3 protein is CASSSRLLAANTGELFF. The DNA for the CDR3 is TGTGCCAGCAGCTCTAGATTACTAGCGGCGAACACCGGGGAGCTGTTTTTT.

The rearrangement uses TRBV11-2 and TRBJ1-1; D gene uncertain. The CDR3 totals 14 residues. V dropped 2 bases and J dropped 5 bases, with 12 bases sitting between them. CDR1 SGHAT and CDR2 FQNNGV come from the germline V gene. CDR3 nucleotide sequence: TGTGCCAGCAGCTTAAAGGGAGGTCCGACTGAAGCTTTCTTT. This gives the protein CASSLKGGPTEAFF.

V usage is TRBV11-2 and J usage is TRBJ2-3; 7 bases line up with TRBD2. There are 14 residues in the CDR3. The V and J ends lost 10 bases and 4 bases, in that order; junction bases with no gene match: 11. Looked up from germline, CDR1 is SGHAT and CDR2 is FQNNGV. CDR3: CATGSGTIADTQYF. For the CDR3, the DNA is TGTGCCACCGGGTCCGGGACTATAGCAGATACGCAGTATTTT.

The chain employs TRBV15 and TRBJ2-7; 7 bases fit TRBD1. The CDR3 is 15 amino acids. Germline CDR1 reads LNHNV; CDR2 reads YYDKDF (reference sequence). J gave up 0 bases and V 4 bases, and 6 bases lay outside the gene matches. The CDR3: CATSKGQAFSYEQYF. CDR3 coding DNA: TGTGCCACCAGCAAAGGACAGGCATTCTCCTACGAGCAGTACTTC.

This chain uses TRBV9 with TRBJ2-7; perhaps TRBD2 as D (7 bases). There are 16 residues in the CDR3. V lost 3 bases, J lost 3 bases, and 19 bases lay in between. Germline V CDR1 and CDR2: SGDLS, YYNGEE. The CDR3 DNA follows: TGTGCCAGCAGCGGTGACTCCGGGGGGCGTCTCTACGAGCAGTACTTC. Its translation is CASSGDSGGRLYEQYF.

The V call is TRBV7-2, the J call TRBJ2-5; TRBD2 agrees at 9 bases. With V trimmed by 0 bases and J by 4 bases, 9 bases remained unmatched. The CDR3 is 17 amino acids. Per germline, CDR1 SGHTA and CDR2 FQGNSA. CDR3 in amino acids: CASSLALIAGEGETQYF. In nucleotides, the CDR3 is TGTGCCAGCAGCTTAGCGCTAATAGCGGGAGAGGGAGAGACCCAGTACTTC. The entire variable domain, with the rest obtained from reference TRBV7-2 and TRBJ2-5, is as follows: GAGVSQSPSNKVTEKGKDVELRCDPISGHTALYWYRQSLGQGLEFLIYFQGNSAPDKSGLPSDRFSAERTGGSVSTLTIQRTQQEDSAVYLCASSLALIAGEGETQYFGPGTRLLVL.

The chain recombines TRBV9 with TRBJ2-2; TRBD2 is a possible D gene (6 bases). From germline, CDR1 is SGDLS and CDR2 YYNGEE. Trimming pared 2 bases from V and 4 bases from J, leaving 9 bases between. CDR3 length: 14 residues. CDR3 sequence reads: CASSVSGATGELFF. The DNA of the CDR3 is TGTGCCAGCAGCGTTTCGGGAGCCACCGGGGAGCTGTTTTTT.

This clone was detected only once. The chain has TRBV11-2 and TRBJ2-7; the D gene is possibly TRBD2 (6 bases). CDR1 is SGHAT and CDR2 is FQNNGV in the germline V gene. The CDR3 is 16 residues long. Trimming left V 5 bases short and J 9 bases short, with 26 bases between. The CDR3 region is CASSPYMGGAGQGQYF. CDR3 in DNA: TGTGCCAGCAGCCCTTATATGGGGGGAGCCGGGCAAGGGCAGTACTTC.

In this sample, this clone is medium-sized. V and J are TRBV29-1 and TRBJ2-7; possible D gene TRBD2, 6 bases. With 0 bases removed from V and 4 bases from J, the gap between germline ends came to 7 bases. The CDR3 length is 12 residues. CDR1 SQVTM and CDR2 ANQGSEA come from the germline V gene. In nucleotides, the CDR3 is TGCAGCGTTGAAGACGCGGGATACGAGCAGTACTTC. It codes for CSVEDAGYEQYF.